The present entry profiles one TCR beta chain with its context. What it binds is unknown. The sample is drawn from a study of cytomegalovirus exposure and HLA in healthy donors. Study-wide results and limits: In vitro work confirmed that three CMV-associated chains recognize CMV antigens.

The germline gives CDR1 SGHVS, CDR2 FQNEAQ. V was pared by 3 bases and J by 6 bases, with 8 bases between. The CDR3 runs to 12 residues. Assay: immunoSEQ multiplex PCR; the TCRdb copy retains only in-frame clones and omits some. The repertoire consists of roughly 230,000 clones, with roughly 87% occurring once and the leading ten covering 3.1%. The chain combines TRBV7-8 with TRBJ1-1; D uncertain. This TCR came from a woman under 40 in good health and CMV-seronegative. Sequencing used PBMCs. CDR3 in DNA: TGTGCCAGCAGCTTTTACGGTGCTGAAGCTTTCTTT. This encodes CASSFYGAEAFF.